Below, 2 T cell receptor beta chains from the same sample are listed, as sequenced in a study of OX40 agonist ivuxolimab in advanced cancers. This table comes from immunoSEQ multiplex PCR, and its TCRdb copy is limited to in-frame clones, with some not included. The sample includes 55,000 to 80,000 clones, 84% seen only once; the top ten take just under 2.5%. The sequencing used CD4+ or CD8+ T cells sorted from blood, collected in a trial of the OX40 agonist ivuxolimab. Receptor source: an adult with an advanced solid tumor such as melanoma, head and neck, liver or kidney cancer.

The CDR3 here is CASSSTDRVQFF. CDR3 DNA sequence: TGTGCCAGCAGCAGCACCGACAGGGTACAATTCTTC. V and J are TRBV7-3 and TRBJ2-1; TRBD1 aligns across 7 bases. The V segment lost 5 bases and the J segment 16 bases; nucleotides outside the gene matches: 11. This CDR3 spans 12 amino acids. In germline, CDR1 is SGHTA, CDR2 FQGTGA.

The rearrangement links TRBV19 to TRBJ1-5, with D uncertain. V was cut by 3 bases and J by 7 bases, with 13 bases left in between. Germline assignment: CDR1 LNHDA and CDR2 SQIVND (reference sequence). This CDR3 is 14 amino acids long. The CDR3 DNA is TGTGCCAGTAGTATGGCGGGTCGCGAGCAGCCCCAGCATTTT. It yields the protein CASSMAGREQPQHF.